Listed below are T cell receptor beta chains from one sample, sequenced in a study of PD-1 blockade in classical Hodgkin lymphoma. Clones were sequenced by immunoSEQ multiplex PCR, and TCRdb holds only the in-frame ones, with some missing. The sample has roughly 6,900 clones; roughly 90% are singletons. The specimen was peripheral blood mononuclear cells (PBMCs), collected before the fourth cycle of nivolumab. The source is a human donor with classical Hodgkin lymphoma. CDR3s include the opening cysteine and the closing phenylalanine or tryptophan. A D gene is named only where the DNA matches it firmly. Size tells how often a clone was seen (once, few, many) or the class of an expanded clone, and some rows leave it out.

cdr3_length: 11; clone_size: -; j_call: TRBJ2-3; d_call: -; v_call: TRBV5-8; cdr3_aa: CASSSRDTQYF; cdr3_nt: TGTGCCAGCAGCTCTAGAGATACGCAGTATTTT
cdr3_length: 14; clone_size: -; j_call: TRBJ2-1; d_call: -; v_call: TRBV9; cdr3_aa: CASSVGGSHNEQFF; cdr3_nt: TGTGCCAGCAGCGTAGGGGGCAGCCACAATGAGCAGTTCTTC
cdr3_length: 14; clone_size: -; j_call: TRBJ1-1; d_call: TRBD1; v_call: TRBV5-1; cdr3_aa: CASSTRQGDTEAFF; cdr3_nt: TGCGCCAGCAGCACGAGACAGGGTGACACTGAAGCTTTCTTT
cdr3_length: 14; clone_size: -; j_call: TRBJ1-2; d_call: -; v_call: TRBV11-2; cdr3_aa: CASSGKGTNYGYTF; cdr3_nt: TGTGCCAGCAGCGGGAAGGGAACTAACTATGGCTACACCTTC
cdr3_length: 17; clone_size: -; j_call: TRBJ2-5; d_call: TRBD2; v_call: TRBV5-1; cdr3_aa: CASSLGFSGGSQEAQYF; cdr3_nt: TGCGCCAGCAGCTTGGGGTTTAGCGGGGGCTCGCAAGAGGCCCAGTACTTC
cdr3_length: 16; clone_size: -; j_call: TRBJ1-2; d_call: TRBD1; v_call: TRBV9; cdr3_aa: CASSGAGTGQHYGYTF; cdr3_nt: TGTGCCAGCAGCGGGGCGGGGACAGGGCAGCACTATGGCTACACCTTC
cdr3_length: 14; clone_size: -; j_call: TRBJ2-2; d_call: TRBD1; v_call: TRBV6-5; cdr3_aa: CASSLQGGTGELFF; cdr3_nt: TGTGCCAGCAGTTTACAGGGGGGAACCGGGGAGCTGTTTTTT
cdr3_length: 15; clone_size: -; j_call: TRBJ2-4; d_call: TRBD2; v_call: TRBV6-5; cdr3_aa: CASSYSWGGKNIQYF; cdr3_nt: TGTGCCAGCAGTTACTCTTGGGGGGGAAAAAACATTCAGTACTTC
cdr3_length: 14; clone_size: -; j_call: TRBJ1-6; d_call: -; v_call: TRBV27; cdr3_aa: CASSLGGTNSPLHF; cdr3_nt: TGTGCCAGCAGTTTAGGGGGGACTAATTCACCCCTCCACTTT
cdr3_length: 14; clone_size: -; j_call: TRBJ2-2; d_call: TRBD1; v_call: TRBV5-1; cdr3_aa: CASTRTGHTGELFF; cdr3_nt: TGCGCCAGCACCAGGACAGGGCACACCGGGGAGCTGTTTTTT
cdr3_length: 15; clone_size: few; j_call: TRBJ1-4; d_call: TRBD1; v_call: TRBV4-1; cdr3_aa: CASSRDRATNEKLFF; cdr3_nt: TGCGCCAGCAGCAGGGACAGGGCAACTAATGAAAAACTGTTTTTT
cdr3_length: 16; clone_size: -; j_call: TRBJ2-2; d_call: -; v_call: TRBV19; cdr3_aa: CASSIGGTPNTGELFF; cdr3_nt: TGTGCCAGTAGTATAGGCGGGACACCGAACACCGGGGAGCTGTTTTTT
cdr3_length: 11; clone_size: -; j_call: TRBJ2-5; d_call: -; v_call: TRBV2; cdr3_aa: CASSEVETQYF; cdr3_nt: TGTGCCAGCAGTGAAGTGGAGACCCAGTACTTC
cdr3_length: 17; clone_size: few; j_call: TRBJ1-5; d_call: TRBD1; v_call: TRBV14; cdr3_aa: CARGMTGQSNSNQPQHF; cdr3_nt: TGTGCCAGAGGAATGACAGGGCAATCGAATAGCAATCAGCCCCAGCATTTT
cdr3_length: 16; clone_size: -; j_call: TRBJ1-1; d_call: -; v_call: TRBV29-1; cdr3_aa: CSVLGVFVGGNAEAFF; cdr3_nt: TGCAGCGTTTTAGGGGTCTTTGTGGGAGGAAACGCTGAAGCTTTCTTT
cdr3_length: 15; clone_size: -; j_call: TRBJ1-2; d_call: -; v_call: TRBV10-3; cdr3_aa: CAISESSRSKGGYTF; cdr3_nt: TGTGCCATCAGTGAGTCGTCGCGTTCGAAGGGTGGCTACACCTTC
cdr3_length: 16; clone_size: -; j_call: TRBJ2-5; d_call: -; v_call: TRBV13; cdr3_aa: CASSFGDRRRGETQYF; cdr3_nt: TGTGCCAGCAGCTTCGGGGACCGCCGGAGGGGAGAGACCCAGTACTTC
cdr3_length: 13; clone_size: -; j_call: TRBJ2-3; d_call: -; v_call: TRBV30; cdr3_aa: CAWSLRTGDTQYF; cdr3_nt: TGTGCCTGGAGTCTTCGGACGGGGGATACGCAGTATTTT
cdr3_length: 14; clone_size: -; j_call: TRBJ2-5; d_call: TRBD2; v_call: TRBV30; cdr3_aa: CAWSPRGGRETQYF; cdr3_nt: TGTGCCTGGAGTCCGCGGGGGGGACGAGAGACCCAGTACTTC
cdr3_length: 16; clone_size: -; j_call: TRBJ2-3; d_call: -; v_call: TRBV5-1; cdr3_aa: CASSLVWGDLTDTQYF; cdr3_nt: TGCGCCAGCAGCTTGGTGTGGGGGGATCTCACAGATACGCAGTATTTT
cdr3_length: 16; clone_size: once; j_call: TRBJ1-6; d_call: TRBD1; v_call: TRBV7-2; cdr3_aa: CASSQDGTGMYSPLHF; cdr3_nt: TGTGCCAGCAGCCAGGACGGGACAGGGATGTATTCACCCCTCCACTTT
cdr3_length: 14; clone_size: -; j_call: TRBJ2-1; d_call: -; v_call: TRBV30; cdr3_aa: CAWDVSGAYNEQFF; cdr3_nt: TGTGCCTGGGACGTTTCCGGGGCATACAATGAGCAGTTCTTC
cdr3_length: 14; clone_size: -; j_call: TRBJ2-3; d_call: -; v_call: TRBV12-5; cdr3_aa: CASGLVLGTDTQYF; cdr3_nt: TGTGCTAGTGGTTTGGTACTGGGAACAGATACGCAGTATTTT
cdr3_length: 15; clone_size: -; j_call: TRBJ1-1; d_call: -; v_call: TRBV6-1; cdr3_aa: CASIQPDRLNTEAFF; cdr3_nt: TGTGCCAGCATCCAACCTGACAGGCTGAACACTGAAGCTTTCTTT
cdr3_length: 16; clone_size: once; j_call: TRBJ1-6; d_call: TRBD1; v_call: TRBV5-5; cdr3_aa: CASSPTTGQNFSPLHF; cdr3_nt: TGTGCCAGCAGCCCGACGACGGGACAGAATTTTTCACCCCTCCACTTT
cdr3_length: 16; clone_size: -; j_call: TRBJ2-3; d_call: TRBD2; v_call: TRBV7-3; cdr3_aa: CASSLNPAGNTDTQYF; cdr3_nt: TGTGCCAGCAGCTTAAATCCAGCGGGAAACACAGATACGCAGTATTTT
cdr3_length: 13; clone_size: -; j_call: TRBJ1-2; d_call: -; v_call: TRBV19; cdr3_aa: CASSIWQGHGYTF; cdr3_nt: TGTGCCAGTAGTATCTGGCAGGGACATGGCTACACCTTC
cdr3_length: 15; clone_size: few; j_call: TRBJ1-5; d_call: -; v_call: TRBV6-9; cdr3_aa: CASYPPIAKGQPQHF; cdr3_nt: TGTGCCAGTTACCCCCCGATTGCAAAGGGTCAGCCCCAGCATTTT
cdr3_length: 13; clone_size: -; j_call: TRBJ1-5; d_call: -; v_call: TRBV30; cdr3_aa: CAWSPGSNQPQHF; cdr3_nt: TGTGCCTGGAGCCCAGGGAGCAATCAGCCCCAGCATTTT
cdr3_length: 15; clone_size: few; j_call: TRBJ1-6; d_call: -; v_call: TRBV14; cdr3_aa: CASSPSGILNSPLHF; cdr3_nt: TGTGCCAGCAGCCCCTCAGGAATACTAAATTCACCCCTCCACTTT
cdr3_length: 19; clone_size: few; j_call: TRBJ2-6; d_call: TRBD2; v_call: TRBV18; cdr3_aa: CASSPPFRGRASGANVLTF; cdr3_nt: TGTGCCAGCTCACCACCGTTCCGAGGGAGGGCCTCTGGGGCCAACGTCCTGACTTTC